This record looks at one TCR beta chain sequence and its context. The antigen it recognizes is unknown. Per-base qualities were not stored, and no clone one base away is much larger. The CDR3 runs 17 residues from the cysteine to the phenylalanine. The CDR3 DNA has 51 bases and is translated from base 1. Per the germline V gene (reference sequence), LNHDA is the CDR1 and SQIVND is the CDR2. V sheds 3 bases and J sheds 2 bases, leaving 19 bases between their ends. The data were taken from a study of neoadjuvant anti-PD-1 for oral cavity cancer (TCRdb year 2021). Some background on the complete study: Before undergoing curative-intent surgical resection, most patients got three to four biweekly nivolumab doses at 3 mg/kg. Patients who did not progress were given a fourth nivolumab dose at about day 43 and had definitive surgical resection on days 50-56. Responders were defined as patients with complete response, partial response or stable disease by RECIST 1.1; non-responders were defined as patients with progression. The parent correlative cohort included roughly 13 patients, with an approximately 35% response rate. Paper-wide results and their limitations: Only a few patients per response group were included in the TCR analyses, and the authors called for validation in larger cohorts. Higher pretreatment blood TCRbeta clonality and lower post-treatment tumor TCRbeta clonality were correlated with higher pretreatment blood Treg/Th17 ratios. Within PBMCs, T cell clonality (Gini index) was significantly higher in non-responders than responders after neoadjuvant nivolumab.

Taken with the paper, the label for time point translates to: before neoadjuvant nivolumab. None of the patients had received prior systemic or radiation treatment, and all were newly diagnosed with stage II-IVA oral cavity squamous cell carcinoma. The cohort was composed of patients with HPV-negative, locally advanced oral cavity squamous cell carcinoma. Peripheral blood mononuclear cells were analyzed directly, without maintenance or expansion in culture. The samples were obtained from a longitudinal correlative study of a single-arm phase II trial testing neoadjuvant nivolumab in oral cavity squamous cell carcinoma. Genomic DNA-based TCRbeta sequencing was performed on subject-matched pre- and post-treatment PBMCs and tumors from three responders and three non-responders. Peripheral blood mononuclear cells were drawn once before nivolumab treatment and a second time after treatment, when surgery took place. Genomic DNA was isolated from PBMCs using the Maxwell RSC DNA from Cells kit.

For deep sequencing, PBMC libraries mostly used about 500 ng of input genomic DNA, with six replicates for each sample. The immunoSEQ hsTCRbeta kit was used to prepare TCRbeta libraries, following the manufacturer's instructions. The completed libraries were mixed into a single pool at 3 nM, then sequenced with an Illumina NovaSeq 6000 S4 flow cell. As for the original processing: The immunoSEQ Analyzer handled quality control and preprocessing of the raw data. The analysis was limited to productive rearrangements, and each clonotype was defined by a unique CDR3 amino acid sequence. Repertoire clonality was estimated as the Gini-Simpson index, which was computed with the R package tcR. Student's t test was used to compare Gini indices, while Pearson correlation assessed associations with tumor size change. The source is immuneACCESS, and TCRdb retained only in-frame sequences with V and J called. Part of the clones is not carried over; for the studies checked, unresolved V genes explain less than half of this, and the remainder is unexplained. That table gives V, J and clone size, and the DNA gave D and trimming. Present in this sample are tens of thousands of clones, 79% of which were seen just once. Approximately 2.4% of the sample is taken by the ten largest.

The rearrangement joined TRBV19 to TRBJ1-1, with the identity of the D gene unclear. The TCR comes from a person aged 40 to 85 with oral cavity squamous cell carcinoma. The source was PBMCs, collected before nivolumab (anti-PD-1) treatment. The CDR3 here reads CASSIRPRGKENTEAFF. The sequence in DNA is TGTGCCAGTAGTATCAGACCCCGCGGGAAAGAAAACACTGAAGCTTTCTTT.